This entry describes one T cell receptor beta chain. These data belong to a study of blood T cell repertoires in COVID-19. On the study more broadly: The cDNA or gDNA used as material had been derived from T cells, B-cell-depleted T cells, or PBMCs.

The repertoire was sequenced with immunoSEQ multiplex PCR; TCRdb's copy has only in-frame clones and lacks some. Among fewer than 45,000 clones listed, approximately 90% were seen once. This sequence was found in a man in his 60s with active or convalescent COVID-19. The specimen was peripheral blood.

The CDR3 loop is CASSLTRQGKTPLHF. The CDR3 nucleotides read TGTGCCAGCAGCTTAACTCGACAGGGAAAAACACCCCTCCACTTT. The gene calls are TRBV7-2 and TRBJ1-6; 7 bases align to TRBD1. The germline V gene has CDR1 SGHTA and CDR2 FQGNSA. Germline trimming cut 2 bases from V and 11 bases from J; bases unmatched to any gene: 9. The CDR3 runs 15 residues.